The 14 T cell receptor beta chains below were found in one sample sequenced in a study of T cells in Graves' hyperthyroidism and ophthalmopathy. Amplification targeted TCR beta CDR3 regions from RNA transcripts. HTBI primers drove first-round RT-PCR of the TCR CDR3. TCRdb reanalysed the multiplex PCR reads using MiXCR and keeps one entry per CDR3 protein. The sample has around 350,000 distinct CDR3 sequences; around 14% are singletons. Sequencing was done on a sample of blood. These receptors originate from a woman aged 18 to 35 with Graves' hyperthyroidism.

This clonotype has a count of ten or more. The chain couples TRBV28 to TRBJ2-7; tentative D call: TRBD1 (6 bases). V was clipped by 4 bases and J by 0 bases, with 13 bases between them. This CDR3 comprises 15 residues. CDR1 and CDR2 (germline): MDHEN, SYDVKM. The CDR3 here is CASSSPGHHSYEQYF. CDR3 bases: TGTGCCAGCAGTTCACCGGGACACCACTCCTACGAGCAGTACTTC.

Ten or more counts support this clonotype. V usage is TRBV18 and J usage is TRBJ1-1, with a tentative D call TRBD1 (6 bases). V was trimmed by 0 bases and J by 0 bases, leaving 11 bases between them. The CDR3 has 16 amino acids. Germline V gene data show CDR1 as KGHSH and CDR2 as LQKENI. The CDR3 nucleotides are TGTGCCAGCTCACCACCCGGGAGGGACATGAACACTGAAGCTTTCTTT. Translated, it gives CASSPPGRDMNTEAFF. The whole variable domain, filled in from reference TRBV18 and TRBJ1-1, reads NAGVMQNPRHLVRRRGQEARLRCSPMKGHSHVYWYRQLPEEGLKFMVYLQKENIIDESGMPKERFSAEFPKEGPSILRIQQVVRGDSAAYFCASSPPGRDMNTEAFFGQGTRLTVV.

In its sample, this clonotype was seen many times. V gene TRBV7-9 combines with J gene TRBJ2-1; D is unclear. Trimming removed 5 bases from V and 0 bases from J, with 11 bases in between. Germline values: CDR1 SEHNR, CDR2 FQNEAQ (reference sequence). This CDR3 spans 15 amino acids. Here the CDR3 DNA reads TGTGCCAGCAGCCCGGGCAGAGGCTCCTACAATGAGCAGTTCTTC. Its protein is CASSPGRGSYNEQFF.

This clonotype was seen at least ten times. The J gene is TRBJ2-7, the V gene TRBV6-2 or TRBV6-3, with 10 positions matching TRBD2. Trimming removed 6 bases from V and 2 bases from J; junction bases left unmatched: 13. This CDR3 region has 17 residues. The germline V gene encodes CDR1 MNHEY and CDR2 SVGEGT. The CDR3, as DNA: TGTGCCAGCAGGGGCACCGGGACTAGCGCCTCGACCTACGAGCAGTACTTC. Its translation is CASRGTGTSASTYEQYF.

As regards this clonotype: It may be a read error: a sequence one base away is much more abundant. The CDR3 DNA follows: TGTGCCAGTAGTATCCTCGTCGGATCCTACGAGCAGTTCTTC. As protein: CASSILVGSYEQFF. The rearrangement links TRBV19 to TRBJ2-7; D is ambiguous. The DNA end favors TRBJ2-1, so the J call may be wrong. The germline V gene encodes CDR1 LNHDA and CDR2 SQIVND (reference sequence). The CDR3 loop spans 14 amino acids.

This clonotype was found many times. V usage is TRBV28 and J usage is TRBJ2-5; D may be TRBD1 (5 bases). Germline CDR1 MDHEN, CDR2 SYDVKM. V gave up 3 bases and J gave up 4 bases, with 24 bases separating them. This CDR3 spans 18 amino acids. The CDR3 DNA reads TGTGCCAGCAGTTTCCTTATGGTAAGGGGCCGTGGACGAGAGACCCAGTACTTC. Its protein is CASSFLMVRGRGRETQYF.

The rearrangement joins TRBV19 to TRBJ2-7, with D possibly being TRBD2 (5 bases). The ends were cut back, 8 bases at V and 2 bases at J, with 7 bases in the middle. The CDR3 spans 11 residues. Germline-derived CDR1 and CDR2 are LNHDA and SQIVND (reference sequence). The CDR3: CASGSTYEQYF. CDR3 nucleotides: TGTGCCAGTGGGAGCACCTACGAGCAGTACTTC.

Many counts were recorded for this clonotype. The chain joins TRBV5-1 to TRBJ2-1; 10 nucleotides match TRBD2. Germline V gene lookup returns CDR1 SGHRS and CDR2 YFSETQ. The CDR3 is 15 residues long. J lost 4 bases, V lost 3 bases, and 4 bases had no gene match. CDR3 protein: CASSSSSGGYNEQFF. CDR3 bases: TGCGCCAGCAGCTCCTCTAGCGGGGGATACAATGAGCAGTTCTTC. Full variable domain (missing parts from reference TRBV5-1 and TRBJ2-1): KAGVTQTPRYLIKTRGQQVTLSCSPISGHRSVSWYQQTPGQGLQFLFEYFSETQRNKGNFPGRFSGRQFSNSRSEMNVSTLELGDSALYLCASSSSSGGYNEQFFGPGTRLTVL.

At least ten counts were recorded for this clonotype. The chain employs TRBV10-3 and TRBJ2-2; unclear D gene. CDR1 and CDR2 (germline): ENHRY, SYGVKD. V was cut by 3 bases and J by 1 base, with 12 bases left in between. The CDR3 spans 16 residues. Written as DNA, the CDR3 is TGTGCCATCAGTGATAAAGGGCGATTGAACACCGGGGAGCTGTTTTTT. It yields the protein CAISDKGRLNTGELFF.

This clonotype was seen ten or more times. The CDR3 spells CASSYNREAFF. The CDR3 DNA reads TGTGCCAGCAGTTACAATCGAGAAGCTTTCTTT. This chain uses TRBV6-5 with TRBJ1-1; D gene ambiguous. The CDR3 loop spans 11 amino acids. V dropped 2 bases and J dropped 8 bases, with 6 bases sitting between them. Germline-derived CDR1 and CDR2 are MNHEY and SVGAGI.

This clonotype was counted ten times or more. The CDR3 region has the DNA TGTGCCAGCAGACAACAGGGTAATCAGCCCCAGCATTTT. Protein: CASRQQGNQPQHF. The V call is TRBV12-3 or TRBV12-4, the J call TRBJ1-5, with TRBD1 as a possible D gene (6 bases). V was trimmed by 6 bases and J by 4 bases, leaving 10 bases between them. This CDR3 contains 13 residues.

This clonotype was detected only a few times. The chain uses TRBV19 and TRBJ2-7; D unclear. Between the trimmed V and J ends, which lost 1 base and 7 bases, there was a span of 14 bases. This CDR3 is 14 amino acids long. Germline loops: CDR1 LNHDA, CDR2 SQIVND (reference sequence). In nucleotides, the CDR3 is TGTGCCAGTAGTATAGCCACGAATTCAAGGGAGCAGTACTTC. Protein product: CASSIATNSREQYF.

This clonotype was detected many times. V usage is TRBV3-1 and J usage is TRBJ1-1, with a possible D match to TRBD1 (6 bases). The germline gives CDR1 LGHDT, CDR2 YNNKEL (reference sequence). The CDR3 spans 14 residues. Trimming pared 5 bases from V and 1 base from J, leaving 11 bases between. The CDR3 reads CASSDRSGNTEAFF. CDR3 sequence (DNA): TGTGCCAGCAGCGACAGGTCGGGGAACACTGAAGCTTTCTTT.

This clonotype showed up many times. The J gene is TRBJ2-7, the V gene TRBV4-3; 11 nucleotides align to TRBD2. Looked up from germline, CDR1 is LGHNA and CDR2 is YSLEER. The CDR3 has 13 amino acids. V shed 4 bases, J shed 6 bases, and the junction held 2 bases outside the gene matches. The CDR3 reads CASSPGLAGEQYF. CDR3 nucleotide sequence: TGCGCCAGCAGCCCAGGACTAGCGGGCGAGCAGTACTTC.